The 19 T cell receptor beta chains reported below all come from one sample, sequenced in a study of shared clonotypes between healthy human individuals. Clones were sequenced by immunoSEQ multiplex PCR, and TCRdb holds only the in-frame ones, with some missing. This table has about 230,000 clones, about 65% appearing once. Sample: memory CD4+ T cells sorted from blood. Stated subset: CD45RA-negative fraction. Every receptor here comes from a man aged 30 to 39 in good health.

The CDR3: CASSFSGRGGTEQFF. CDR3 bases: TGTGCCAGCAGCTTTTCCGGGAGGGGGGGAACTGAGCAGTTCTTC. The chain is built from TRBV4-2 and TRBJ2-1; 8 bases are shared with TRBD2. The trim removed 5 bases at V and 9 bases at J, leaving 12 bases unmatched. Germline V CDR1 and CDR2: LGHNA, YNFKEQ. The CDR3 spans 15 residues.

The V and J genes are TRBV5-6 and TRBJ2-3; 11 nucleotides align to TRBD2. Germline-derived CDR1 and CDR2 are SGHDT and YYEEEE. The CDR3 has 13 amino acids. J gave up 3 bases and V 7 bases, and 1 base lay outside the gene matches. CDR3 protein: CASWTSGTDTQYF. DNA for the CDR3: TGTGCCAGCTGGACTAGCGGGACAGATACGCAGTATTTT.

V and J are TRBV29-1 and TRBJ1-1; D unresolved. This CDR3 has 12 amino acids. Trimming pared 6 bases from V and 5 bases from J, leaving 13 bases between. CDR1 and CDR2 (germline): SQVTM, ANQGSEA. CDR3 amino acids: CSVTRGGTEAFF. CDR3 DNA: TGCAGCGTGACCCGGGGAGGAACTGAAGCTTTCTTT.

The chain uses TRBV6-5 and TRBJ1-2; D is perhaps TRBD1 (5 bases). The germline gives CDR1 MNHEY, CDR2 SVGAGI. The CDR3 is made up of 13 amino acids. V dropped 6 bases and J dropped 5 bases, with 13 bases sitting between them. For the CDR3, the DNA is TGTGCCAGCAGGGACCCGGGGCCTTATGGCTACACCTTC. It codes for CASRDPGPYGYTF.

CDR3 DNA sequence: TGTGCCATCAGGGAGAACAATGAGCAGTTCTTC. Translated: CAIRENNEQFF. This chain connects TRBV10-3 to TRBJ2-1, with unresolved D. The V and J ends lost 6 bases and 5 bases respectively, with 5 bases between them. The CDR3 spans 11 residues. The germline CDR1 and CDR2 sequences are ENHRY and SYGVKD.

The chain combines TRBV28 with TRBJ2-1; the D is unclear. This CDR3 comprises 13 residues. V lost 2 bases and J 9 bases, leaving 11 bases between the germline ends. Germline lookup yields CDR1 MDHEN and CDR2 SYDVKM. The DNA for the CDR3 is TGTGCCAGCAGTTTAGGCCCCTTCGGTGAGCAGTTCTTC. This encodes CASSLGPFGEQFF.

This clone was observed once. The CDR3, as DNA: TGTGCCAGCAGCCCATCCGCCCTCCTAGCGGGAGCTTTCAACGAGCAGTACTTC. Protein product: CASSPSALLAGAFNEQYF. This rearrangement joins TRBV5-4 to TRBJ2-7; 10 bases align to TRBD2. After removal of 4 bases from V and 5 bases from J, the junction contained 18 bases not matched to a gene. The CDR3 runs to 18 residues. The germline gives CDR1 SGHNT, CDR2 YYREEE (reference sequence).

The chain couples TRBV27 to TRBJ1-1; D gene unclear. Germline CDR1 is MNHEY and CDR2 is SMNVEV (reference sequence). This CDR3 is built from 13 residues. V lost 10 bases and J lost 2, with 14 bases in between. The CDR3: CATGSRFNTEAFF. CDR3 nucleotide sequence: TGTGCCACGGGCAGCCGCTTTAACACTGAAGCTTTCTTT.

This clone was seen ten or more times. This chain's CDR3 is CASSSGPFTDTQYF. The CDR3 DNA reads as TGTGCCAGCAGCTCGGGACCATTCACAGATACGCAGTATTTT. The V call is TRBV7-3, the J call TRBJ2-3, with D perhaps assigned TRBD1 or TRBD2 (5 bases each). The CDR3 loop spans 14 amino acids. Germline V lookup: CDR1 SGHTA, CDR2 FQGTGA. The germline V and J ends were trimmed by 4 bases and 2 bases, with 10 bases remaining between them. Combining the CDR3 with reference TRBV7-3 and TRBJ2-3 gives the whole variable domain GAGVSQTPSNKVTEKGKYVELRCDPISGHTALYWYRQSLGQGPEFLIYFQGTGAADDSGLPNDRFFAVRPEGSVSTLKIQRTERGDSAVYLCASSSGPFTDTQYFGPGTRLTVL.

The chain uses TRBV7-7 and TRBJ2-2; either TRBD1 or TRBD2 may fit D (5 bases each). Trimming cost V 1 base and J 2 bases, with 11 bases left between them. Germline-derived CDR1 and CDR2 are SSHAT and FNYEAQ (reference sequence). The CDR3 has 16 residues. The CDR3, as DNA: TGTGCCAGCAGCTTAGGGGACGGAGCAAACACCGGGGAGCTGTTTTTT. Amino acids: CASSLGDGANTGELFF.

This clone was detected a few times. The rearrangement uses TRBV5-7 and TRBJ2-2; D might be TRBD2 (6 bases). TRBV5-7 falls under the ORF class, with uncertain function. The CDR3 contains 12 residues. V lost 4 bases, J lost 5 bases, and 6 bases lay in between. CDR3 sequence: CASSLATGELFF. CDR3 bases: TGTGCCAGCAGCCTAGCGACCGGGGAGCTGTTTTTT.

The V call is TRBV11-2, the J call TRBJ2-3; the D gene is possibly TRBD2 (6 bases). The CDR3 covers 14 residues. The V end lost 3 bases, the J end lost 2 bases, and 9 bases lay between the germline ends. Germline V CDR1 and CDR2: SGHAT, FQNNGV. In DNA, the CDR3 is TGTGCCAGCAGCTTCGAGGACTACACAGATACGCAGTATTTT. Translated, it gives CASSFEDYTDTQYF.

The chain has TRBV6-6 and TRBJ1-5; unclear D gene. Germline CDR1 and CDR2: MNHNY and SVGAGI (reference sequence). The V end was cut by 2 bases, the J end by 1 base, with 9 bases between. This CDR3 has 15 amino acids. This CDR3 is CASSYRIGSNQPQHF. The DNA of the CDR3 is TGTGCCAGCAGTTACAGAATCGGGAGCAATCAGCCCCAGCATTTT.

The chain carries TRBV2 and TRBJ2-5; D perhaps matches TRBD2 (6 bases). V was trimmed by 3 bases and J by 2 bases, leaving 16 bases between them. The CDR3 length is 16 residues. CDR1 is SNHLY and CDR2 is FYNNEI in the germline V gene. Here the CDR3 reads CASSDLLARSQETQYF. The CDR3 nucleotides read TGTGCCAGCAGTGATCTGCTAGCGCGGAGTCAAGAGACCCAGTACTTC. Variable domain in full (rest from reference TRBV2 and TRBJ2-5): EPEVTQTPSHQVTQMGQEVILRCVPISNHLYFYWYRQILGQKVEFLVSFYNNEISEKSEIFDDQFSVERPDGSNFTLKIRSTKLEDSAMYFCASSDLLARSQETQYFGPGTRLLVL.

This clone has ten or more counts. The J gene is TRBJ2-3, the V gene TRBV5-1, with 7 bases identical to TRBD1. The length of the CDR3 is 14 residues. Germline V CDR1 and CDR2: SGHRS, YFSETQ. Unmatched junction bases numbered 2, after V lost 2 bases and J lost 2 bases. This CDR3 is CASSFGTATDTQYF. CDR3 DNA: TGCGCCAGCAGCTTCGGGACAGCCACAGATACGCAGTATTTT.

The genes are TRBV7-2 and TRBJ2-7, with D perhaps TRBD1 (6 bases). V gave up 5 bases and J gave up 2 bases, with 10 bases separating them. This CDR3 is 13 amino acids long. Per the germline V gene, CDR1 is SGHTA and CDR2 is FQGNSA. The CDR3 here is CASSRQAPYEQYF. CDR3 nucleotides: TGTGCCAGCAGCCGACAGGCCCCCTACGAGCAGTACTTC.

Comment on this clone: Since no conserved phenylalanine or tryptophan closes the CDR3, a read error is the likely cause. No DNA is shown, since the ends of the CDR3 on it are uncertain; the CDR3 is the one TCRdb lists. The chain has TRBV5-1 and TRBJ1-1; the DNA was not compared with TRBD1, the D call given in the table. Germline V gives CDR1 SGHRS, CDR2 YFSETQ. Ends included, the CDR3 has 13 residues. The CDR3 sequence: CASSLGDRVYPPI.

The rearrangement links TRBV11-2 to TRBJ2-3; possibly TRBD2 for D (6 bases). The CDR3 extends over 19 amino acids. The ends were cut back, 0 bases at V and 2 bases at J, with 21 bases in the middle. CDR1 and CDR2 from the germline V gene are SGHAT and FQNNGV. CDR3 loop: CASSLDVGQWEEDTDTQYF. CDR3 DNA sequence: TGTGCCAGCAGCTTAGATGTTGGGCAGTGGGAGGAGGACACAGATACGCAGTATTTT.

Here the CDR3 DNA reads TGCGCCAGCAGCTTGGGGGGACAGGGGTTCTACAATGAGCAGTTCTTC. It specifies CASSLGGQGFYNEQFF. V usage is TRBV5-1 and J usage is TRBJ2-1; 10 positions agree with TRBD1. Germline CDR1 reads SGHRS; CDR2 reads YFSETQ. Trimming removed 0 bases from V and 3 bases from J; junction bases left unmatched: 3. The CDR3 has 16 amino acids.